Each of the 22 T cell receptor beta chains below was sequenced from the same sample in a study of blood T cell repertoires in COVID-19. This table comes from immunoSEQ multiplex PCR, and its TCRdb copy is limited to in-frame clones, with some not included. The sample contains about 250,000 clones, roughly 80% of which appear only once. Sequenced sample: peripheral blood. These receptor sequences come from a man older than 75 with acute or convalescent COVID-19.

V usage is TRBV19 and J usage is TRBJ2-7; a weak D match, TRBD2 (5 bases). Germline-derived CDR1 and CDR2 are LNHDA and SQIVND (reference sequence). The V end was cut by 8 bases, the J end by 0 bases, with 8 bases between. The CDR3 sequence is 12 residues long. The CDR3 spells CASSGISYEQYF. In DNA, the CDR3 is TGTGCCAGTTCCGGGATCTCCTACGAGCAGTACTTC.

The chain couples TRBV27 to TRBJ2-7, with TRBD2 identical over 12 bases. The J segment lost 6 bases and the V segment lost 8 bases, leaving 8 bases of the junction unmatched. The length of the CDR3 is 14 residues. CDR1 and CDR2 (germline): MNHEY, SMNVEV (reference sequence). In nucleotides, the CDR3 is TGTGCCAGCTCGGGACTAGCGGGCCCTCGCGAGCAGTACTTC. Protein sequence: CASSGLAGPREQYF.

This clone occurred once. V usage is TRBV7-8 and J usage is TRBJ1-5, with TRBD1 matching 7 bases. V lost 5 bases to trimming and J lost 6 bases; unmatched junction nucleotides: 13. Germline V gives CDR1 SGHVS, CDR2 FQNEAQ. This CDR3 region has 16 residues. DNA for the CDR3: TGTGCCAGCAGCCCCAGGGGGAAGGGGGCTGCTCAGCCCCAGCATTTT. This sequence encodes CASSPRGKGAAQPQHF.

The rearrangement uses TRBV4-2 and TRBJ2-5, with 9 positions matching TRBD2. Trimming removed 0 bases from V and 5 bases from J; junction bases left unmatched: 13. This CDR3 has 18 residues. Germline CDR1 reads LGHNA; CDR2 reads YNFKEQ. In nucleotides, the CDR3 is TGTGCCAGCAGCCAAGATCCTTGGCGGGAGGGCCGGCTTGAGACCCAGTACTTC. It translates to CASSQDPWREGRLETQYF.

The chain couples TRBV6-5 to TRBJ1-5, with no clear D. The CDR3 has 15 amino acids. In germline, CDR1 is MNHEY, CDR2 SVGAGI. Trimming pared 8 bases from V and 0 bases from J, leaving 14 bases between. CDR3 protein: CASGMGRYSNQPQHF. DNA for the CDR3: TGTGCCAGCGGCATGGGCCGGTATAGCAATCAGCCCCAGCATTTT.

The count of this clone is one. V is TRBV5-1 and J is TRBJ2-2; 8 bases line up with TRBD1. Germline CDR1 reads SGHRS; CDR2 reads YFSETQ. CDR3 length: 16 amino acids. The ends lost 4 bases at V and 2 bases at J; junction bases unmatched: 7. The CDR3 protein is CASSPRQGLNTGELFF. In DNA, the CDR3 is TGCGCCAGCAGCCCTCGACAGGGGCTTAACACCGGGGAGCTGTTTTTT. The full variable domain, with the rest looked up from reference TRBV5-1 and TRBJ2-2, is KAGVTQTPRYLIKTRGQQVTLSCSPISGHRSVSWYQQTPGQGLQFLFEYFSETQRNKGNFPGRFSGRQFSNSRSEMNVSTLELGDSALYLCASSPRQGLNTGELFFGEGSRLTVL.

V is TRBV2 and J is TRBJ2-2; TRBD2 matches 10 bases. V trimming: 11 bases; J trimming: 6 bases; junction bases outside the gene matches: 9. Germline V gives CDR1 SNHLY, CDR2 FYNNEI. The CDR3 spans 14 residues. CDR3 in amino acids: CAVTSGTGAGELFF. The DNA of the CDR3 is TGTGCCGTCACTAGCGGGACGGGGGCCGGGGAGCTGTTTTTT.

V is TRBV30 and J is TRBJ1-3; D remains ambiguous. The germline gives CDR1 GTSNPN, CDR2 SVGIG (reference sequence). The CDR3 loop spans 16 amino acids. Trimming pared 2 bases from V and 4 bases from J, leaving 18 bases between. CDR3 sequence: CAWSRPGPLAGNTIYF. Here the CDR3 DNA reads TGTGCCTGGAGTAGGCCAGGCCCCTTAGCGGGAAACACCATATATTTT.

The CDR3 spells CASRGTGTDNEKLFF. The CDR3 DNA follows: TGTGCCAGCAGGGGGACCGGGACAGATAATGAAAAACTGTTTTTT. The chain carries TRBV2 and TRBJ1-4, with 7 bases lining up with TRBD1. CDR3 length equals 15 residues. Germline loops: CDR1 SNHLY, CDR2 FYNNEI. Trimming cost V 6 bases and J 4 bases; bases outside gene matches: 8.

The chain employs TRBV11-2 and TRBJ2-7; 9 bases are a match to TRBD1. The V segment lost 5 bases and the J segment 5 bases; nucleotides outside the gene matches: 10. Per the germline V gene, CDR1 is SGHAT and CDR2 is FQNNGV. CDR3 length: 15 amino acids. CDR3 residues: CASSQSGQGNHEQYF. The CDR3 DNA reads TGTGCCAGCAGCCAGAGCGGACAGGGGAACCACGAGCAGTACTTC.

This clone appeared once. V usage is TRBV2 and J usage is TRBJ2-1, with 13 nucleotides matching TRBD2. V dropped 7 bases and J dropped 5; count of bases not matched to a gene: 2. The germline gives CDR1 SNHLY, CDR2 FYNNEI. The CDR3 extends over 14 amino acids. CDR3 nucleotides: TGTGCCAGCAAGGGACTAGCGGGGAACAATGAGCAGTTCTTC. This sequence encodes CASKGLAGNNEQFF.

The chain links TRBV3-1 (or the pseudogene TRBV3-2) to TRBJ1-6; tentatively, D is TRBD1 (5 bases). The germline V and J ends were trimmed by 1 base and 6 bases, with 13 bases remaining between them. Germline V CDR1 and CDR2: LGHDT, YNNKEL (reference sequence). The CDR3 is made up of 16 amino acids. CDR3 in DNA: TGTGCCAGCAGCCAAGCCGGGACGGGGGGTAATTCACCCCTCCACTTT. Its translation: CASSQAGTGGNSPLHF.

V is TRBV11-3 and J is TRBJ2-1; 11 bases are shared with TRBD1. In germline, CDR1 is SGHNT, CDR2 YENEEA. The CDR3 length is 15 residues. Trimming at V came to 5 bases and at J to 4 bases, leaving 4 bases not matched to a gene. CDR3 DNA: TGTGCCAGCAGCAAGGACAGGGGGCCATACAATGAGCAGTTCTTC. Protein product: CASSKDRGPYNEQFF.

The CDR3 region is CASSEQGARETQYF. The DNA of the CDR3 is TGTGCCAGCAGTGAGCAGGGGGCGAGGGAGACCCAGTACTTC. The chain uses TRBV2 and TRBJ2-5; 8 positions match TRBD1. The CDR3 runs to 14 residues. Looked up from germline, CDR1 is SNHLY and CDR2 is FYNNEI. Losses at the gene ends were 3 bases for V and 5 bases for J; bases not matched to a gene: 5.

The rearrangement links TRBV30 to TRBJ1-1; D gene uncertain. The CDR3 runs to 13 residues. Trimming pared 2 bases from V and 3 bases from J, leaving 10 bases between. Germline V gene sequence: CDR1 GTSNPN, CDR2 SVGIG (reference sequence). CDR3 nucleotides: TGTGCCTGGAGTTACTCGCGGGACACTGAAGCTTTCTTT. Encoded protein: CAWSYSRDTEAFF. The full variable domain, rest sourced from reference TRBV30 and TRBJ1-1, is SQTIHQWPATLVQPVGSPLSLECTVEGTSNPNLYWYRQAAGRGLQLLFYSVGIGQISSEVPQNLSASRPQDRQFILSSKKLLLSDSGFYLCAWSYSRDTEAFFGQGTRLTVV.

The chain couples TRBV5-1 to TRBJ1-2, with 12 bases aligning to TRBD1. Unmatched junction bases numbered 17, after V lost 2 bases and J lost 3 bases. Germline values: CDR1 SGHRS, CDR2 YFSETQ. This CDR3 region has 20 residues. DNA of the CDR3: TGCGCCAGCAGCTTTTTGGAATTTCGGGACAGGGGGCGTAGCCACTATGGCTACACCTTC. Residues: CASSFLEFRDRGRSHYGYTF.

In its sample, this clone was seen once. This rearrangement joins TRBV23-1 to TRBJ2-4; 9 bases fit TRBD1. TRBV23-1 is an open reading frame whose function is uncertain. The V gene end was trimmed by 4 bases and the J gene end by 3 bases; junction bases not matched to a gene: 7. This CDR3 has 16 residues. CDR3 DNA sequence: TGCGCCAGCAGTCGCCATCTGGGACAGGGCAAAAACATTCAGTACTTC. It translates to CASSRHLGQGKNIQYF.

This chain uses TRBV7-2 with TRBJ1-3; D unclear. This CDR3 comprises 17 residues. Trimming shortened V by 4 bases and J by 0 bases, and 16 bases separated the two germline ends. Germline CDR1 reads SGHTA; CDR2 reads FQGNSA. The CDR3 nucleotides read TGTGCCAGCAGCTCCCTCCCCGCGGTGACCTCTGGAAACACCATATATTTT. Translated, it gives CASSSLPAVTSGNTIYF.

The rearrangement joins TRBV13 to TRBJ1-2, with D tentatively TRBD1 (5 bases). The ends were cut back, 5 bases at V and 5 bases at J, with 12 bases in the middle. This CDR3 has 13 residues. Germline loops: CDR1 PRHDT, CDR2 FYEKMQ (reference sequence). CDR3 sequence: CASSPVGGYGYTF. For the CDR3, the DNA is TGTGCCAGCAGCCCCGTTGGGGGGTATGGCTACACCTTC.

This chain uses TRBV12-3 or TRBV12-4 with TRBJ1-6; D uncertain. Trimming took off 7 bases at V and 12 bases at J, with 13 bases between the two ends. The CDR3 has 12 amino acids. CDR3 in amino acids: CASTGPAGPLHF. The CDR3 coding sequence is TGTGCCAGCACCGGGCCCGCGGGACCCCTCCACTTT.

This clone was seen more than once but under ten times. Relative to the germline gene, one junction end is altered; a read error may explain this. The V and J genes are TRBV11-2 and TRBJ1-2; TRBD1 aligns across 9 bases. Germline V lookup: CDR1 SGHAT, CDR2 FQNNGV. The CDR3 loop spans 16 amino acids. The DNA for the CDR3 is TGTGCCAGCGGCTTCGCCGGGACAGGGACTCTCTATGGCTACACCTTC. Residues: CASGFAGTGTLYGYTF. Filled out from reference TRBV11-2 and TRBJ1-2, the complete variable domain reads EAGVAQSPRYKIIEKRQSVAFWCNPISGHATLYWYQQILGQGPKLLIQFQNNGVVDDSQLPKDRFSAERLKGVDSTLKIQPAKLEDSAVYLCASGFAGTGTLYGYTFGSGTRLTVV.

J is TRBJ2-1 and V is TRBV30; TRBD1 agrees at 10 bases. CDR1 is GTSNPN and CDR2 is SVGIG in the germline V gene (reference sequence). This CDR3 spans 15 amino acids. V trimming: 3 bases; J trimming: 6 bases; junction bases outside the gene matches: 8. In DNA, the CDR3 is TGTGCCTGGAGCTCGGGACAGGGGCTAATCAATGAGCAGTTCTTC. Its protein is CAWSSGQGLINEQFF.